A single sample is the source of the 16 T cell receptor beta chains below, sequenced in a study of shared T cell receptors in the human thymus. Sequencing was performed with immunoSEQ multiplex PCR; in TCRdb, only in-frame clones are kept and a portion is missing. The sample lists hundreds of thousands of clones; 88% were seen once. This sample was also put to use in a study of human thymus T cells.

The sequenced material came from thymocytes. These receptors were collected from a boy in the first two years of life with a congenital heart defect.

The J gene is TRBJ2-5, the V gene TRBV21-1; the DNA was not compared with TRBD1, the D call given in the table. TRBV21-1 is labeled a pseudogene. The CDR3 runs to 17 residues. CDR3 sequence: CASSTPRDRADQETQYF. The CDR3 DNA sequence: TGTGCCAGCAGCACGCCCCGGGACAGGGCCGACCAAGAGACCCAGTACTTC.

The rearrangement links TRBV11-2 to TRBJ2-1; 7 bases are shared with TRBD2. This CDR3 region has 15 residues. The V and J ends lost 3 bases and 4 bases, in that order; junction bases with no gene match: 6. CDR1 and CDR2 from the germline V gene are SGHAT and FQNNGV. CDR3 residues: CASSFLAAIYNEQFF. DNA for the CDR3: TGTGCCAGCAGCTTCCTAGCGGCAATTTACAATGAGCAGTTCTTC.

The V gene is TRBV7-9, the J gene TRBJ2-1; the match to TRBD2 covers 13 bases. V gave up 5 bases and J gave up 7 bases; unmatched junction bases: 11. The CDR3 consists of 17 residues. Germline lookup yields CDR1 SEHNR and CDR2 FQNEAQ (reference sequence). The CDR3 sequence is CASSTWTSGRSKNEQFF. CDR3 coding DNA: TGTGCCAGCAGCACCTGGACTAGCGGGAGATCGAAGAATGAGCAGTTCTTC.

The chain couples TRBV5-4 to TRBJ1-1; maybe TRBD1 (5 bases). The V gene lost 3 bases and the J gene lost 6 bases, with 15 bases spanning the gap. Germline V lookup: CDR1 SGHNT, CDR2 YYREEE (reference sequence). The CDR3 has 14 residues. This CDR3 reads CASSSTDIRAEAFF. In DNA form, the CDR3 reads TGTGCCAGCAGCTCCACGGACATTAGGGCTGAAGCTTTCTTT.

The rearrangement joins TRBV7-6 to TRBJ2-6; D may be TRBD2 (6 bases). The germline gives CDR1 SGHVS, CDR2 FNYEAQ. V gave up 1 base and J gave up 0 bases, with 13 bases separating them. The CDR3 is 18 residues long. CDR3: CASSLEAGVFSGANVLTF. The CDR3 DNA reads as TGTGCCAGCAGCTTAGAAGCGGGTGTATTCTCTGGGGCCAACGTCCTGACTTTC. Full variable domain (rest looked up from reference TRBV7-6 and TRBJ2-6): GAGVSQSPRYKVTKRGQDVALRCDPISGHVSLYWYRQALGQGPEFLTYFNYEAQQDKSGLPNDRFSAERPEGSISTLTIQRTEQRDSAMYRCASSLEAGVFSGANVLTFGAGSRLTVL.

The chain combines TRBV10-3 with TRBJ2-7; possibly TRBD2 for D (5 bases). V was shortened by 0 bases and J by 2 bases, with 14 bases between the two germline ends. The CDR3 loop spans 16 amino acids. The V gene's germline CDR1 is ENHRY and CDR2 SYGVKD. This CDR3 reads CAISESVASIPYEQYF. The CDR3, as DNA: TGTGCCATCAGTGAGTCGGTAGCTAGCATCCCCTACGAGCAGTACTTC.

The gene calls are TRBV11-3 and TRBJ2-7, with D maybe TRBD2 (5 bases). CDR1 and CDR2 (germline): SGHNT, YENEEA. Trimming removed 5 bases from V and 0 bases from J, with 17 bases in between. This CDR3 comprises 16 residues. In nucleotides, the CDR3 is TGTGCCAGCAGCCCCCGGGGTAGCGCGAGCTCCTACGAGCAGTACTTC. Encoded protein: CASSPRGSASSYEQYF.

The genes are TRBV9 and TRBJ1-2; 9 bases align to TRBD1. The CDR3 totals 19 residues. With V trimmed by 2 bases and J by 2 bases, 16 bases remained unmatched. Germline V lookup: CDR1 SGDLS, CDR2 YYNGEE. As DNA, the CDR3 is TGTGCCAGCAGCGTTCCGGGGGACAGGGAGCATGGAGGAAACTATGGCTACACCTTC. Its protein product is CASSVPGDREHGGNYGYTF.

CDR3 DNA: TGTGCCAGTAGTCCCCTCGACAGGGGTGAGACTGAAGCTTTCTTT. Protein: CASSPLDRGETEAFF. The chain joins TRBV19 to TRBJ1-1, with 8 nucleotides matching TRBD1. CDR3 length equals 15 residues. V shed 5 bases and J 5 bases; nucleotides not matched to a gene: 10. Germline V CDR1 and CDR2: LNHDA, SQIVND (reference sequence).

The rearrangement joins TRBV7-8 to TRBJ2-2; possible D gene TRBD2, 5 bases. This CDR3 contains 14 residues. The V end was cut by 5 bases, the J end by 2 bases, with 9 bases between. Germline-derived CDR1 and CDR2 are SGHVS and FQNEAQ. For the CDR3, the DNA is TGTGCCAGCAGCCCCGGAGGAAACACCGGGGAGCTGTTTTTT. The encoded protein is CASSPGGNTGELFF.

The chain has TRBV5-6 and TRBJ2-1; TRBD2 matches 12 bases. The trim removed 1 base at V and 8 bases at J, leaving 7 bases unmatched. Germline-derived CDR1 and CDR2 are SGHDT and YYEEEE. The CDR3 sequence is 16 residues long. CDR3: CASSLWGLAGGHEQFF. In nucleotides, the CDR3 is TGTGCCAGCAGCTTGTGGGGGCTAGCGGGAGGGCATGAGCAGTTCTTC.

V and J are TRBV5-6 and TRBJ2-1, with a weak D call TRBD1 (6 bases). V lost 4 bases and J lost 6, with 20 bases in between. In germline, CDR1 is SGHDT, CDR2 YYEEEE. CDR3 size: 16 residues. In DNA, the CDR3 is TGTGCCAGCAGCCCCTTGGGGGCGCCGCGGGTCAATGAGCAGTTCTTC. This codes for CASSPLGAPRVNEQFF.

Regarding this clone: Other nucleotide sequences from this sample produce the same CDR3. The rearrangement uses TRBV7-9 and TRBJ2-7, with D unresolved. The CDR3 totals 12 residues. Germline CDR1 is SEHNR and CDR2 is FQNEAQ (reference sequence). Trimming took 5 bases from V and 2 from J, leaving 7 bases between them. DNA for the CDR3: TGTGCCAGCAGCCCAGGCCCCTACGAGCAGTACTTC. Amino acid sequence: CASSPGPYEQYF.

V usage is TRBV7-9 and J usage is TRBJ1-2; 7 bases are a match to TRBD1. Germline CDR1 is SEHNR and CDR2 is FQNEAQ (reference sequence). The J segment lost 8 bases and the V segment lost 2 bases, leaving 5 bases of the junction unmatched. The length of the CDR3 is 13 residues. As DNA, the CDR3 is TGTGCCAGCAGCTTAAGGCAGGGGGGAGGCTACACCTTC. Its translation: CASSLRQGGGYTF.

This rearrangement joins TRBV28 to TRBJ1-2; the D is unclear. The V gene lost 5 bases and the J gene lost 8 bases, with 12 bases spanning the gap. This CDR3 has 12 residues. Germline CDR1 and CDR2: MDHEN and SYDVKM. The CDR3 loop is CASSPSTAGYTF. The CDR3 nucleotides are TGTGCCAGCAGTCCGTCAACTGCCGGCTACACCTTC.

The rearrangement links TRBV27 to TRBJ1-3; tentative D call: TRBD1 (6 bases). With 3 bases removed from V and 4 bases from J, the gap between germline ends came to 13 bases. Germline V gene data show CDR1 as MNHEY and CDR2 as SMNVEV (reference sequence). The CDR3 extends over 15 amino acids. The CDR3 protein is CASSFRGAPGNTIYF. CDR3 sequence (DNA): TGTGCCAGCAGTTTTCGGGGGGCGCCCGGAAACACCATATATTTT.